This is a list of T cell receptor beta chains from one sample in a study of type 1 and type 2 diabetes patients. TCRdb recomputed calls from the multiplex PCR reads with MiXCR, one row per CDR3 protein. The sample includes 250,000 or so distinct CDR3 sequences, 40% to 50% of them seen just once. The material sequenced was peripheral blood mononuclear cells (PBMCs). The receptors derive from a man aged 18 to 29 with type 2 diabetes. Both conserved end residues are part of each CDR3. The order of the fields is D gene, CDR3 length, clone size, V gene, J gene, CDR3 protein, CDR3 DNA. A D gene is named only where the DNA matches it firmly. The size entry is marked missing in some rows and otherwise reads once, few, many or a size class.

TRBD2	18	.	TRBV25-1	TRBJ2-1	CASSPSTPGLAGYNEQFF	TGTGCCAGCAGTCCTTCTACCCCGGGACTAGCGGGGTACAATGAGCAGTTCTTC
TRBD1	13	.	TRBV2	TRBJ2-1	CARAGQGYDEQFF	TGTGCCAGAGCGGGACAGGGGTACGATGAGCAGTTCTTC
TRBD1	15	.	TRBV7-2	TRBJ1-3	CASSTRTGEGNTIYF	TGTGCCAGCAGCACCCGGACAGGGGAAGGAAACACCATATATTTT
.	17	.	TRBV2	TRBJ1-5	CASSSARIGHQHQPQHF	TGTGCCAGCAGTAGCGCCCGAATTGGACACCAGCATCAGCCCCAGCATTTT
TRBD2	17	.	TRBV19	TRBJ2-1	CASSVGLAGGYYNEQFF	TGCGCCAGCAGTGTCGGACTAGCGGGGGGATACTACAATGAGCAGTTCTTC
.	16	.	TRBV5-1	TRBJ2-2	CASSPISGQNTGELFF	TGCGCCAGCAGCCCGATAAGCGGACAGAACACCGGGGAGCTGTTTTTT
TRBD1	15	.	TRBV7-6	TRBJ1-2	CASSDPGTGFVGYTF	TGTGCCAGCAGTGATCCCGGGACAGGGTTCGTTGGCTACACCTTC
.	17	many	TRBV19	TRBJ1-6	CASSPRQERSYNSPLHF	TGTGCCAGTAGTCCGCGACAGGAACGGTCCTATAATTCACCCCTCCACTTT
.	14	.	TRBV6-1	TRBJ1-1	CASSLSRGWTEAFF	TGTGCCAGCAGTTTATCTCGGGGGTGGACTGAAGCTTTCTTT
.	14	.	TRBV7-2	TRBJ2-2	CASSSGLQTGELFF	TGTGCCAGCAGCTCGGGACTGCAGACCGGGGAGCTGTTTTTT
.	14	.	TRBV2	TRBJ2-3	CASEDYLSTDTQYF	TGTGCCAGCGAAGACTACCTGAGCACAGATACGCAGTATTTT
.	15	.	TRBV6-1	TRBJ2-7	CASSDHYRVGNEQYF	TGTGCCAGCAGTGACCACTACAGGGTAGGCAACGAGCAGTACTTC
TRBD2	16	.	TRBV12-3/TRBV12-4	TRBJ2-3	CASSLATSGRTDTQYF	TGTGCCAGCAGTTTAGCGACCAGCGGGAGGACAGATACGCAGTATTTT
.	13	.	TRBV19	TRBJ2-3	CASSPGTTDTQYF	TGTGCCAGTAGTCCGGGGACCACAGATACGCAGTATTTT
TRBD1	16	.	TRBV10-3	TRBJ2-6	CAIRQGVASGANVLTF	TGTGCCATCAGACAGGGGGTGGCCTCTGGGGCCAACGTCCTGACTTTC
TRBD2	14	.	TRBV29-1	TRBJ2-2	CSVGLAGGPGELFF	TGCAGCGTTGGTTTAGCGGGAGGTCCAGGGGAGCTGTTTTTT
.	14	few	TRBV6-2/TRBV6-3	TRBJ2-1	CASSYEGYRPICVF	TGTGCCAGCAGTTACGAAGGGTATAGGCCCATATGTGTATTC
.	13	once	TRBV7-8	TRBJ2-3	CASRLRATDTQYF	TGTGCCAGCAGGTTGAGGGCCACAGATACGCAGTATTTT
.	13	.	TRBV11-3	TRBJ1-1	CASCQQTDTEAFF	TGTGCCAGCTGCCAGCAGACCGACACTGAAGCTTTCTTT
TRBD1	14	few	TRBV6-5	TRBJ2-7	CASSYGTAIYEQYF	TGTGCCAGCAGTTACGGGACAGCGATCTACGAGCAGTACTTC
.	11	few	TRBV28	TRBJ1-1	CASSFVREAFF	TGTGCCAGCAGTTTTGTCCGGGAAGCTTTCTTT
.	10	few	TRBV6-6	TRBJ1-4	CASSYEKLFF	TGTGCCAGCAGTTACGAAAAACTGTTTTTT
TRBD1	14	.	TRBV7-7	TRBJ2-1	CASSVIQGADEQFF	TGTGCCAGCAGCGTGATACAGGGGGCAGATGAGCAGTTCTTC
.	13	.	TRBV28	TRBJ1-2	CASSAASSYGYTF	TGTGCCAGCTCTGCCGCATCCAGCTATGGCTACACCTTC
.	15	few	TRBV30	TRBJ2-3	CAWSGGSSSTDTQYF	TGTGCCTGGAGTGGCGGCAGCTCTAGCACAGATACGCAGTATTTT
TRBD1	14	.	TRBV7-2	TRBJ1-1	CASRSTGPNTEAFF	TGTGCCAGCCGATCGACAGGGCCGAACACTGAAGCTTTCTTT
.	13	.	TRBV25-1	TRBJ1-4	CASGQGFNEKLFF	TGTGCCAGCGGCCAGGGCTTCAATGAAAAACTGTTTTTT
TRBD1	16	.	TRBV7-9	TRBJ1-2	CASSLDRGEANYGYTF	TGTGCCAGCAGCTTAGACAGGGGGGAAGCTAACTATGGCTACACCTTC
.	16	many	TRBV15	TRBJ1-6	CATSFLSERGNSPLHF	TGTGCCACCAGCTTTCTCTCAGAGAGAGGGAATTCACCCCTCCACTTT
TRBD1	12	few	TRBV25-1	TRBJ2-1	CASSQGAHEQFF	TGTGCCAGCAGTCAGGGGGCGCATGAGCAGTTCTTC
TRBD1	16	.	TRBV6-2/TRBV6-3	TRBJ2-7	CASTQRGQGGSYEQYF	TGTGCCAGCACCCAACGAGGACAGGGTGGCTCCTACGAGCAGTACTTC
.	13	few	TRBV19	TRBJ1-1	CASSMSGGGEAFF	TGTGCCAGTAGTATGTCCGGGGGGGGCGAAGCTTTCTTT
TRBD2	15	.	TRBV29-1	TRBJ2-7	CSVELRTSGDYEQYF	TGCAGCGTTGAGTTACGGACTAGCGGGGATTACGAGCAGTACTTC
.	15	.	TRBV28	TRBJ1-2	CASIMTGTPSYGYTF	TGTGCCAGCATAATGACAGGCACGCCCTCCTATGGCTACACCTTC
.	14	.	TRBV10-3	TRBJ2-3	CAIRKGISGDTQYF	TGTGCCATCAGGAAGGGGATTTCCGGAGATACGCAGTATTTT
.	11	.	TRBV30	TRBJ1-4	CAWSLKGKQFF	TGTGCCTGGAGCTTGAAAGGAAAACAGTTTTTT
.	17	few	TRBV15	TRBJ2-5	CATSRDKARGAGETQYF	TGTGCCACCAGCAGAGATAAGGCGAGGGGAGCTGGAGAGACCCAGTACTTC
.	15	.	TRBV4-1	TRBJ1-1	CASSQAVGGGTEAFF	TGCGCCAGCAGCCAGGCTGTCGGGGGCGGCACTGAAGCTTTCTTT
.	12	.	TRBV3-1	TRBJ2-2	CASSQGSGELFF	TGTGCCAGCAGCCAAGGGAGCGGGGAGCTGTTTTTT
.	13	few	TRBV6-6	TRBJ2-1	CASSYTTGNGQFF	TGTGCCAGCAGTTACACGACAGGAAATGGGCAGTTCTTC
.	14	.	TRBV2	TRBJ2-7	CASRETQHSYEQYF	TGTGCCAGCAGAGAGACACAACACTCCTACGAGCAGTACTTC
.	14	.	TRBV10-3	TRBJ1-5	CAISADRWDQPQHF	TGTGCCATCAGTGCAGACAGGTGGGATCAGCCCCAGCATTTT
.	14	few	TRBV19	TRBJ1-1	CASSIARGWTEAFF	TGTGCCAGTAGTATCGCTCGGGGATGGACTGAAGCTTTCTTT
.	17	.	TRBV6-2/TRBV6-3	TRBJ2-7	CASRVNVAGGQGSEQYF	TGTGCCAGCCGCGTTAATGTAGCGGGGGGACAGGGTAGCGAGCAGTACTTC
TRBD1	16	.	TRBV2	TRBJ2-5	CASSGTGTGDQETQYF	TGTGCCAGCAGTGGAACCGGGACAGGGGACCAAGAGACCCAGTACTTC
TRBD2	13	.	TRBV29-1	TRBJ2-7	CSVRSGSSYEQYF	TGCAGCGTGAGAAGCGGGAGCTCCTACGAGCAGTACTTC
.	16	.	TRBV6-5	TRBJ1-1	CASSYGEDRTNTEAFF	TGTGCCAGCAGTTATGGTGAGGACCGCACGAACACTGAAGCTTTCTTT
TRBD1	15	.	TRBV2	TRBJ1-2	CAISADGQGVYGYTF	TGTGCCATCAGTGCCGATGGACAGGGGGTCTATGGCTACACCTTC